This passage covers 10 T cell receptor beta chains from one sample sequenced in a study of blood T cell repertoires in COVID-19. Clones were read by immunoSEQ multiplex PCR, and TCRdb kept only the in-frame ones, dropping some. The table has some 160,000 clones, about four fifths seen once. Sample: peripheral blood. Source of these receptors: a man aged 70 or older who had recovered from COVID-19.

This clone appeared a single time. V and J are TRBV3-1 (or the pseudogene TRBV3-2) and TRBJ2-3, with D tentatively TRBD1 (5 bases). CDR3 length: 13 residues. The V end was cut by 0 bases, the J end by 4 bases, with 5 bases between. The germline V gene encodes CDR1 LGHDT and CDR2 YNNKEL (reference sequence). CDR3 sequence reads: CASSQEGADTQYF. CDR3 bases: TGTGCCAGCAGCCAAGAAGGGGCAGATACGCAGTATTTT.

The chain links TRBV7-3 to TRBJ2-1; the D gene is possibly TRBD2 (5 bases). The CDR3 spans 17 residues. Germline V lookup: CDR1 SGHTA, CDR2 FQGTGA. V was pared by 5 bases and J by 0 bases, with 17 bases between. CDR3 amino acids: CASSPHQRSSSYNEQFF. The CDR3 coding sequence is TGTGCCAGCAGCCCCCACCAGCGGTCGAGCTCCTACAATGAGCAGTTCTTC.

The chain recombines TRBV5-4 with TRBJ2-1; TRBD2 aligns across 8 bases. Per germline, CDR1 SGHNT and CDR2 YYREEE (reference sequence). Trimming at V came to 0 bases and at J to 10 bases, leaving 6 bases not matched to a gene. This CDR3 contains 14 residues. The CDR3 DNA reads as TGTGCCAGCAGCTTGGCGGGAGGGCCGGGAGAGCAGTTCTTC. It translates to CASSLAGGPGEQFF.

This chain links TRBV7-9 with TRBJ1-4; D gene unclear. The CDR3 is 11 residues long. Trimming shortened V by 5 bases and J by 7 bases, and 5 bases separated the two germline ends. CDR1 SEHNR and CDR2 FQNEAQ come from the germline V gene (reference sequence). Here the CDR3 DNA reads TGTGCCAGCAGCATCGGTGAAAAACTGTTTTTT. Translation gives CASSIGEKLFF.

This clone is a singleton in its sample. CDR3 loop: CASSRGLAGAETQYF. For the CDR3, the DNA is TGTGCCAGCAGCCGGGGGCTAGCGGGAGCAGAGACCCAGTACTTC. The rearrangement uses TRBV7-2 and TRBJ2-5, with 10 nucleotides matching TRBD2. V lost 5 bases and J lost 4; bases outside the gene matches: 7. This CDR3 region has 15 residues. The germline V gene encodes CDR1 SGHTA and CDR2 FQGNSA.

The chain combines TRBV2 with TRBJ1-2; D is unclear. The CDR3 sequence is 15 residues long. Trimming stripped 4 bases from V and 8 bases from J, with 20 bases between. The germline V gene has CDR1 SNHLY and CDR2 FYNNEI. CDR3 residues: CASSVGRGEEGGYTF. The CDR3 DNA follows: TGTGCCAGCAGTGTAGGACGCGGGGAGGAGGGCGGCTACACCTTC.

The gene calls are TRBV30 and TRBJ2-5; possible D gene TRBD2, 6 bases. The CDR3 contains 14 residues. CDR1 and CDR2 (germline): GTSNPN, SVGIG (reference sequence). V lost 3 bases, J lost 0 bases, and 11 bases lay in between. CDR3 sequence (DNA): TGTGCCTGGAGGGCGCTAGCGAACCAAGAGACCCAGTACTTC. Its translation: CAWRALANQETQYF.

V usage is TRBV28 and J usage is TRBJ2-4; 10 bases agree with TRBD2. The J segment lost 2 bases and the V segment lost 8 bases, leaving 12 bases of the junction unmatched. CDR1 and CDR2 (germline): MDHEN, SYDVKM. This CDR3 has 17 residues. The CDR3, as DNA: TGTGCCAGCGCTCCTCTCCTAGCGGGAGTAACCAAAAACATTCAGTACTTC. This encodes CASAPLLAGVTKNIQYF.

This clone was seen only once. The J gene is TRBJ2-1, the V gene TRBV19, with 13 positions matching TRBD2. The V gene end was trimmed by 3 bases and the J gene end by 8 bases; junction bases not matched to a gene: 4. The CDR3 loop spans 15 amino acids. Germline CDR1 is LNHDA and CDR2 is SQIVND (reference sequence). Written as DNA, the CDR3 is TGTGCCAGTAGTATGCGGACTAGCGGGAGTTATGAGCAGTTCTTC. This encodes CASSMRTSGSYEQFF.

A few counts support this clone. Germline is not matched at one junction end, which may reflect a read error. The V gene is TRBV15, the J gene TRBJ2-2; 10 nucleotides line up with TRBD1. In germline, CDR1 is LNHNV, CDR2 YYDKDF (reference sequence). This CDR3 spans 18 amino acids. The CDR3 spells CATSRDRTGGSKTGELFF. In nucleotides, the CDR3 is TGTGCCACCAGCAGAGATAGGACAGGGGGTTCGAAGACCGGGGAGCTGTTTTTT.